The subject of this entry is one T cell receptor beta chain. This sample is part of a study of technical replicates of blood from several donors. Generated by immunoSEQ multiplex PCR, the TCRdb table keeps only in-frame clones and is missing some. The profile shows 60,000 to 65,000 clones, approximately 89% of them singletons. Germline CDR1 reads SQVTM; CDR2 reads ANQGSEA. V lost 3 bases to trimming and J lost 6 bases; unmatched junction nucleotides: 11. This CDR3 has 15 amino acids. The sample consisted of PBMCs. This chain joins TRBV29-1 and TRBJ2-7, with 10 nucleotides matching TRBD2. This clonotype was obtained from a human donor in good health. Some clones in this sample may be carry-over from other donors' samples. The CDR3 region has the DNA TGCAGCGTTGATGGGCTAGCGGGAGTGTCCCGCGAGCAGTACTTC. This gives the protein CSVDGLAGVSREQYF.